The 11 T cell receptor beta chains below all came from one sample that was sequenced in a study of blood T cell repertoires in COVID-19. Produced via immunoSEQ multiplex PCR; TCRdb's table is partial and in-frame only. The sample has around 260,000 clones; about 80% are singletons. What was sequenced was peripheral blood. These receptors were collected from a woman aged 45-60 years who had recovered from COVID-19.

The CDR3 sequence: CASSRKGGGELFF. The CDR3 nucleotides read TGCGCCAGCAGCCGAAAGGGAGGCGGGGAGCTGTTTTTT. The chain uses TRBV4-3 and TRBJ2-2, with D possibly TRBD2 on 6 matching bases. Germline V gives CDR1 LGHNA, CDR2 YSLEER. V shed 4 bases and J shed 7 bases, with 10 bases lying between them. This CDR3 region has 13 residues.

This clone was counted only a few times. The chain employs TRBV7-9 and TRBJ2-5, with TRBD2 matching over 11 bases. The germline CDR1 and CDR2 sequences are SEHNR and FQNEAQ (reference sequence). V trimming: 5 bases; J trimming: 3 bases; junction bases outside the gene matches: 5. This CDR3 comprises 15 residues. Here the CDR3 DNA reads TGTGCCAGCAGCCCCCTAGCGGGGGGAAAAGAGACCCAGTACTTC. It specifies CASSPLAGGKETQYF.

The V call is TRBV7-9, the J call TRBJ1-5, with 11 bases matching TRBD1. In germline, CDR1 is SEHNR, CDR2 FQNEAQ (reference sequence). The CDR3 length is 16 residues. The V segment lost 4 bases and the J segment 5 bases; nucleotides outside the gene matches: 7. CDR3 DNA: TGTGCCAGCAGCTCTCGGACAGGGGGCGCGGATCAGCCCCAGCATTTT. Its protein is CASSSRTGGADQPQHF.

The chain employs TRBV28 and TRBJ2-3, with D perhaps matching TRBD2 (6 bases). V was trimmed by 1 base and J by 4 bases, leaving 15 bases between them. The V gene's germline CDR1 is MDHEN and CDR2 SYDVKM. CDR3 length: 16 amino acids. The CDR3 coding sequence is TGTGCCAGCAGTTTATTTGGGCGGGACGACGCAGATACGCAGTATTTT. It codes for CASSLFGRDDADTQYF.

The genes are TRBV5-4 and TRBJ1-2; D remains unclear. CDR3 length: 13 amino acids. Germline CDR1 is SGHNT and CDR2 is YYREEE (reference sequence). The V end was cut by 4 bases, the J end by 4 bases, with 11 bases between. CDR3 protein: CASSPPAAYGYTF. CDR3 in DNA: TGTGCCAGCAGCCCGCCTGCGGCCTATGGCTACACCTTC.

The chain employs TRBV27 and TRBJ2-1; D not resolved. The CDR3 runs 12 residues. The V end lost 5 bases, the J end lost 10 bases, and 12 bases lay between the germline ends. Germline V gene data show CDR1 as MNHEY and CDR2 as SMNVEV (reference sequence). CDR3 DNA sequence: TGTGCCAGCAGTCCCTACCCCCCCGAGCAGTTCTTC. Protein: CASSPYPPEQFF.

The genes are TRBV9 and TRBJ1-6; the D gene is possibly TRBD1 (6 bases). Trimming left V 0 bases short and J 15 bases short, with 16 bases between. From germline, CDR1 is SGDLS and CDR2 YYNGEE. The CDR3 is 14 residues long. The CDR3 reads CASSVAGEPGLLHF. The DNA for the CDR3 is TGTGCCAGCAGCGTAGCAGGGGAGCCAGGTCTCCTCCACTTT. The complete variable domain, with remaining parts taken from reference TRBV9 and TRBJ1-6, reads DSGVTQTPKHLITATGQRVTLRCSPRSGDLSVYWYQQSLDQGLQFLIQYYNGEERAKGNILERFSAQQFPDLHSELNLSSLELGDSALYFCASSVAGEPGLLHFGNGTRLTVT.

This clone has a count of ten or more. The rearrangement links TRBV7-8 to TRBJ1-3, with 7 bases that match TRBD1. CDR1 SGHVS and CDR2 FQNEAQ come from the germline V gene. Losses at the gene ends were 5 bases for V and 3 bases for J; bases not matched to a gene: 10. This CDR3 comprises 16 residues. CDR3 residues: CASSPQDRPVGNTIYF. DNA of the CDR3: TGTGCCAGCAGCCCTCAGGACAGGCCAGTTGGAAACACCATATATTTT.

The CDR3 sequence is CAGGTAGYNEQFF. As DNA, the CDR3 is TGTGCTGGGGGGACTGCCGGCTACAATGAGCAGTTCTTC. The chain has TRBV30 and TRBJ2-1; the D gene is possibly TRBD2 (6 bases). The CDR3 runs to 13 residues. Per the germline V gene, CDR1 is GTSNPN and CDR2 is SVGIG (reference sequence).

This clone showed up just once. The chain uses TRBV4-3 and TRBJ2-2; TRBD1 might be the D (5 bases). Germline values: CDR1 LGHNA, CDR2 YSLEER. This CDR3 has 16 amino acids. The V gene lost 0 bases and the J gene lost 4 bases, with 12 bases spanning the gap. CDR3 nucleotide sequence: TGCGCCAGCAGCCAAGAAGGGGCCCCGGGCACCGGGGAGCTGTTTTTT. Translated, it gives CASSQEGAPGTGELFF.

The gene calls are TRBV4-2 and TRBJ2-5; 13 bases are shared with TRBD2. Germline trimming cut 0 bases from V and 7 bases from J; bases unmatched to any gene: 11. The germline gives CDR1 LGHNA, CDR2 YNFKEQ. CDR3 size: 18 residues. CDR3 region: CASSQDLRTSGGRGTQYF. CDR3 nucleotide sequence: TGTGCCAGCAGCCAAGATCTTCGGACTAGCGGGGGACGGGGGACCCAGTACTTC.